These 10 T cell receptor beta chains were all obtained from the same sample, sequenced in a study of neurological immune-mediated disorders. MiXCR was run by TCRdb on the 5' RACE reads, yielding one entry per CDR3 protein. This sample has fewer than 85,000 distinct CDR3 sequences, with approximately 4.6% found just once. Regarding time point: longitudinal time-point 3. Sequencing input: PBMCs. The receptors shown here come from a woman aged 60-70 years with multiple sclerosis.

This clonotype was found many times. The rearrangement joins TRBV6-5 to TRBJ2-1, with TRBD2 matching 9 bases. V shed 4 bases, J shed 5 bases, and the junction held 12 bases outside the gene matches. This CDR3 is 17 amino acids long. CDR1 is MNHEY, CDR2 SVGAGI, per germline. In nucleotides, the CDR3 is TGTGCCAGCAGTTGGGGGTTCACCGGGACTAGCCACAATGAGCAGTTCTTC. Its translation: CASSWGFTGTSHNEQFF.

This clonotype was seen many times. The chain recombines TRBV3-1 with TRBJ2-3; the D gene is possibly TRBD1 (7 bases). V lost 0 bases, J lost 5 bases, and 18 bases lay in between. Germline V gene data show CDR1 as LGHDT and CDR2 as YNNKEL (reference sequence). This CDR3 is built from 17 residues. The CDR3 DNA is TGTGCCAGCAGCCAAGACGGTGGGGGGACAGCACAAGATACGCAGTATTTT. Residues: CASSQDGGGTAQDTQYF.

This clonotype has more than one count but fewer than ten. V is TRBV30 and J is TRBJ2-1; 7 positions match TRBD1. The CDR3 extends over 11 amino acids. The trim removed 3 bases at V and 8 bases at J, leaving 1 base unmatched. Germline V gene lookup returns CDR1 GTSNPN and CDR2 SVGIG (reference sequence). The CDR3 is CAWRRGHEQFF. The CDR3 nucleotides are TGTGCCTGGAGGAGGGGGCATGAGCAGTTCTTC.

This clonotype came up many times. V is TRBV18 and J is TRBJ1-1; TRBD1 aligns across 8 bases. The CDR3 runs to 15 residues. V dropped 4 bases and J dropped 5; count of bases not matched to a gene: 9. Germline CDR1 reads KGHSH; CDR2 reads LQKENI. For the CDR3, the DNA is TGTGCCAGCTCACGCTCCCGGGACAGGCCTACTGAAGCTTTCTTT. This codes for CASSRSRDRPTEAFF. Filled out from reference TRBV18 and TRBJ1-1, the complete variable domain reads NAGVMQNPRHLVRRRGQEARLRCSPMKGHSHVYWYRQLPEEGLKFMVYLQKENIIDESGMPKERFSAEFPKEGPSILRIQQVVRGDSAAYFCASSRSRDRPTEAFFGQGTRLTVV.

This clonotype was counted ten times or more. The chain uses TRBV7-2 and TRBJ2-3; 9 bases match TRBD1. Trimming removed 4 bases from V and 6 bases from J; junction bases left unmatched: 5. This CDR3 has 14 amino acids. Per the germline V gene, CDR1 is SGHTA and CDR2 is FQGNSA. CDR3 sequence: CASSSGTGLDTQYF. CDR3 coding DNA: TGTGCCAGCAGCTCAGGGACAGGGTTGGATACGCAGTATTTT.

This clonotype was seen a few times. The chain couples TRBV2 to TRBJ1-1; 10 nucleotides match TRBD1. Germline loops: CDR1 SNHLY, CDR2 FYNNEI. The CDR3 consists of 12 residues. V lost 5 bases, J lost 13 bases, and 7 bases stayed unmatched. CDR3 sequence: CASSKGDRGDFF. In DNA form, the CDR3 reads TGTGCCAGCAGTAAAGGGGACAGGGGAGATTTCTTT. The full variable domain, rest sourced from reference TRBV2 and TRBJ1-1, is EPEVTQTPSHQVTQMGQEVILRCVPISNHLYFYWYRQILGQKVEFLVSFYNNEISEKSEIFDDQFSVERPDGSNFTLKIRSTKLEDSAMYFCASSKGDRGDFFGQGTRLTVV.

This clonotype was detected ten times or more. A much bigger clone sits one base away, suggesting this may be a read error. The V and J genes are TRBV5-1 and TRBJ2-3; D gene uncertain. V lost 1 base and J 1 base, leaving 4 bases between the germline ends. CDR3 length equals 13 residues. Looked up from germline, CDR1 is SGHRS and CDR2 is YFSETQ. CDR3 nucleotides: TGCGCCAGCAGCTTGCCGGGCACAGATACGCAGTATTTT. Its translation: CASSLPGTDTQYF. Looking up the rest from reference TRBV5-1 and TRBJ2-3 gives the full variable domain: KAGVTQTPRYLIKTRGQQVTLSCSPISGHRSVSWYQQTPGQGLQFLFEYFSETQRNKGNFPGRFSGRQFSNSRSEMNVSTLELGDSALYLCASSLPGTDTQYFGPGTRLTVL.

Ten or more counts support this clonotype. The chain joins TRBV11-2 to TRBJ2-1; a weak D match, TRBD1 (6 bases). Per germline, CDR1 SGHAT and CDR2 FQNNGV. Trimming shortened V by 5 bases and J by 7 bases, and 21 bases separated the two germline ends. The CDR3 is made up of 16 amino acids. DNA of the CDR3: TGTGCCAGCAGCCCCCGGACAGACCAACGGAGGAATGAGCAGTTCTTC. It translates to CASSPRTDQRRNEQFF.

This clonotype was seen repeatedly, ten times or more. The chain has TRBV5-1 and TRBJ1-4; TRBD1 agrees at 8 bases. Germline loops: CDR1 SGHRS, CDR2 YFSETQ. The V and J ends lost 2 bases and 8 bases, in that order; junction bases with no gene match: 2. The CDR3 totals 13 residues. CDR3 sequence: CASSFDRGEKLFF. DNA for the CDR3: TGCGCCAGCAGCTTCGACAGGGGCGAAAAACTGTTTTTT.

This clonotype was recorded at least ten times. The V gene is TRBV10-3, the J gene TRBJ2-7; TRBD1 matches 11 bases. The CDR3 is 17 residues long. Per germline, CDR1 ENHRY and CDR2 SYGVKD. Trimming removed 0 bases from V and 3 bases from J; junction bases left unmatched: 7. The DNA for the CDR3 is TGTGCCATCAGTGAGTCGGCGCTGGGACAGGGGGACTACGAGCAGTACTTC. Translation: CAISESALGQGDYEQYF.